This TCR beta chain was retrieved from a study of blood T cells in healthy people across ages. Overall study results and limits: The recorded TCR beta diversity per million T cells decreased in a roughly linear manner with age.

With a J-beta primer mix and a sample-barcoded 5' primer, a second PCR ran about 6 to 11 cycles. Each CDR3 protein gets one entry after TCRdb re-called the 5' RACE reads with MiXCR. The sample holds hundreds of thousands of distinct CDR3 sequences, 55% to 70% seen once. The V end was cut by 5 bases, the J end by 2 bases, with 11 bases between. Germline V lookup: CDR1 SNHLY, CDR2 FYNNEI. The CDR3 is 14 residues long. Approximately 9.4 milliliters was the volume of peripheral blood drawn from each donor. Total RNA extracted from each sample amounted to at least 6 micrograms. Concerning this clonotype: Its antigen is undetermined.

Sequencing input: blood. This receptor was obtained from a man younger than 40 in good health. The rearrangement links TRBV2 to TRBJ2-3, with D possibly matching TRBD1 (6 bases). The CDR3 sequence: CASSPGHFTDTQYF. CDR3 nucleotides: TGTGCCAGCAGTCCGGGACATTTCACAGATACGCAGTATTTT.